This T cell receptor (beta chain) was recovered during a study of cytomegalovirus exposure and HLA in healthy donors. Study-level points and caveats: The CMV antigen specificity of a few CMV-associated chains was confirmed through in vitro analysis.

Note on this clone: Its antigen is not known. Compared with germline, one end of the junction differs, possibly owing to a read error.

Primers included in the PCR were 60 Vbeta and 13 Jbeta primers. Clones were read by immunoSEQ multiplex PCR, and TCRdb kept only the in-frame ones, dropping some. The sample includes some 100,000 clones, more than 55% of them seen just once. This CDR3 spans 15 amino acids. The material sequenced was PBMCs. This chain joins TRBV23-1 and TRBJ1-2; TRBD1 matches 7 bases. TRBV23-1 is treated as an ORF (open reading frame) with a function not yet certain. The TCR originated in a woman in her 30s in good health and CMV-seropositive. CDR3 protein: CASSQSKDRVFGYPF. CDR3 coding DNA: TGCGCCAGCAGTCAATCTAAAGACAGGGTATTTGGCTACCCCTTC.